The entry below describes one T cell receptor (beta chain). Assay used: immunoSEQ multiplex PCR; TCRdb lists only in-frame clones, some missing. The sample consists of about 190,000 clones, 70% to 80% of them appearing once. The sample originates from a study of blood T cell repertoires in COVID-19. In the study overall: Italy, Spain and the United States were the sources of the convalescent and acute COVID-19 samples.

Unmatched junction bases numbered 3, after V lost 2 bases and J lost 2 bases. The CDR3 extends over 16 amino acids. Looked up from germline, CDR1 is MDHEN and CDR2 is SYDVKM. The genes are TRBV28 and TRBJ2-5; 12 bases line up with TRBD2. The material sequenced was peripheral blood. The TCR comes from a middle-aged man who had recovered from COVID-19. This CDR3 reads CASSLGLAGGQETQYF. CDR3 nucleotides: TGTGCCAGCAGTTTAGGGCTAGCGGGAGGGCAAGAGACCCAGTACTTC. Full variable domain (missing parts from reference TRBV28 and TRBJ2-5): DVKVTQSSRYLVKRTGEKVFLECVQDMDHENMFWYRQDPGLGLRLIYFSYDVKMKEKGDIPEGYSVSREKKERFSLILESASTNQTSMYLCASSLGLAGGQETQYFGPGTRLLVL.